This TCR beta chain was sequenced in a study of identical twins. This clonotype came up many times. The germline V gene encodes CDR1 SQVTM and CDR2 ANQGSEA. V shed 3 bases and J 0 bases; nucleotides not matched to a gene: 13. The CDR3 has 18 residues. Each CDR3 protein gets one entry after TCRdb re-called the 5' RACE reads with MiXCR. The repertoire holds a few hundred thousand distinct CDR3 sequences, with approximately 8.3% as singletons. These data were also filed under a second study, of yellow fever vaccine responses in identical twins.

The TCR sequence derives from a woman aged 18-29 years in good health. The material sequenced was CD8+ T cells sorted from blood. The chain carries TRBV29-1 and TRBJ2-3; TRBD1 matches at 9 bases. The CDR3: CSVDDRDRETSSTDTQYF. The DNA of the CDR3 is TGCAGCGTTGACGACAGGGACAGGGAAACCTCTAGCACAGATACGCAGTATTTT.